These T cell receptor beta chains were read from a single sample in a study of blood T cells in healthy people across ages. TCRdb independently ran MiXCR on the 5' RACE reads; one entry per CDR3 protein. Of roughly 1,700,000 distinct CDR3 sequences in the sample, 28% were seen once. The sequencing sample was made of blood. The receptors were sampled from a woman aged 30 to 39 in good health. Each CDR3 is given with its conserved first and last residue. D genes are given only for firm matches. Part of the rows lack a size; the others show once, few, many or a class for expanded clones.

TRBJ1-3	TRBV10-3	once	NA	TGTGCCATCAGTGACGGGGCCAACTCTGGAAACACCATATATTTT	CAISDGANSGNTIYF
TRBJ1-4	TRBV5-1	many	TRBD1	TGCGCCAGCAGCTCGGGGACAGGGAATGAAAAACTGTTTTTT	CASSSGTGNEKLFF
TRBJ2-4	TRBV20-1	NA	NA	TGCAGTGCCCAATCAGAGCGGATATACAATGAGCAGTACTTC	CSAQSERIYNEQYF
TRBJ1-5	TRBV10-3	NA	NA	TGTGCCATCAGTGATGCAGGGGCGCCTGGGCAGCCCCAGCATTTT	CAISDAGAPGQPQHF
TRBJ1-4	TRBV7-2	once	TRBD1	TGTGCCAGCAGCCGGGACAGGGCAGGAAAACTGTTTTTT	CASSRDRAGKLFF
TRBJ1-5	TRBV6-2/TRBV6-3	few	NA	TGTGCCAGCAGCCGGGGGCGACAGGTTCACAATCAGCCCCAGCATTTT	CASSRGRQVHNQPQHF
TRBJ1-4	TRBV7-9	NA	TRBD1	TGTGCCAGCAGCTTAGGACAGGGGGTCCCAACTAATGAAAAACTGTTTTTT	CASSLGQGVPTNEKLFF
TRBJ2-7	TRBV20-1	many	NA	TGCAGTGCTACCAACTTAGCGGATTACGGGCAGTACTTC	CSATNLADYGQYF
TRBJ1-2	TRBV6-1	NA	NA	TGTGCCAGCAGTGAACGGGGTTCCAACTATGGCTACACCTTC	CASSERGSNYGYTF
TRBJ2-2	TRBV14	few	NA	TGTGCCAGCAGCCAAGGCTTCCTTCCCGGGGAGCTGTTTTTT	CASSQGFLPGELFF
TRBJ1-6	TRBV3-1	NA	NA	TGTGCCAGCAGCCAGCTCGGGACGGGGCTCAATTCACCCCTCCACTTT	CASSQLGTGLNSPLHF
TRBJ2-2	TRBV7-3	many	NA	TGTGCCAGCAGCTTACAGGGATCCGGGGAGCTGTTTTTT	CASSLQGSGELFF
TRBJ2-7	TRBV12-3/TRBV12-4	NA	NA	TGTGCCGGCAGCCTGTCAGGGGTTCGCTACGAGCAGTACTTC	CAGSLSGVRYEQYF
TRBJ2-1	TRBV7-9	NA	TRBD1	TGTGCCAGCAGCCCGATGACAGGGCCCAATGAGAAGTTCTTC	CASSPMTGPNEKFF
TRBJ2-1	TRBV12-3/TRBV12-4	NA	NA	TGTGCCAGCAGTTTATGGGGAGCGGGTAGGGGAAATGAGCAGTTCTTC	CASSLWGAGRGNEQFF
TRBJ2-1	TRBV11-2	NA	NA	TGTGCCAGCAGCTTACCCCCTCAGAGCTCCTACAATGAGCAGTTCTTC	CASSLPPQSSYNEQFF
TRBJ1-2	TRBV11-2	NA	NA	TGTGCCAGCAGGAGGACCCAAGGGAACTATGGCTACACCTTC	CASRRTQGNYGYTF
TRBJ2-7	TRBV27	NA	TRBD2	TGTGCCAGCAGTTTAAAACCGGCTAGCGGGAGCTTCGCCTACGAGCAGTACTTC	CASSLKPASGSFAYEQYF
TRBJ1-4	TRBV7-2	few	TRBD1	TGTGCCAGCAGCCGGGACAGGGGAGGAGAAAAACTGTTTTTT	CASSRDRGGEKLFF
TRBJ1-5	TRBV7-4	NA	TRBD1	TGTGCCAGCAGCTTAGGGCGGGACAGGTTCTTACCCCAGCATTTT	CASSLGRDRFLPQHF
TRBJ2-7	TRBV6-2/TRBV6-3	few	TRBD1	TGTGCCAGCAGTTACCGGGACAGGGAGTACGAGCAGTACTTC	CASSYRDREYEQYF
TRBJ2-3	TRBV7-2	NA	TRBD1	TGTGCCAGCAGCCCGACAGGGAGAAAGGCAGATACGCAGTATTTT	CASSPTGRKADTQYF
TRBJ1-2	TRBV5-1	few	TRBD1	TGCGCCAGCAGCCCAGACAGGGGCGACGATGGCTACACCTTC	CASSPDRGDDGYTF
TRBJ1-5	TRBV9	few	TRBD1	TGTGCCAGCAGTCCGGGACAGCAGCCTAATCAGCCCCAGCATTTT	CASSPGQQPNQPQHF
TRBJ2-3	TRBV5-1	NA	TRBD1	TGCGCCGGCAGCTTCCAGGACAGGTCCGATACGCAGTATTTT	CAGSFQDRSDTQYF
TRBJ2-3	TRBV7-2	NA	TRBD2	TGTGCCAGCAGCGTAGTAGCGGGAGAGGCAGATACGCAGTATTTT	CASSVVAGEADTQYF
TRBJ2-1	TRBV7-8	few	TRBD2	TGTGCCAGCAGCTCGGGACTAGCGGGAGGTTCTCTACTCGGGAATGAGCAGTTCTTC	CASSSGLAGGSLLGNEQFF
TRBJ2-7	TRBV20-1	few	TRBD1	TGCAGTGCTGGCTCCGACAGGGGCTACGAGCAGTACTTC	CSAGSDRGYEQYF
TRBJ2-5	TRBV20-1	NA	NA	TGCAGTGCTATACACCATCAGACTACTTACCAAGAGACCCAGTACTTC	CSAIHHQTTYQETQYF
TRBJ1-2	TRBV19	few	NA	TGTGCCACCCTCACGGACGGAACTAACTATGGCTACACCTTC	CATLTDGTNYGYTF
TRBJ2-5	TRBV28	few	TRBD2	TGTGCCAGCAGTTATGGGGGGACTAGCGGGGGTCAAGAGACCCAGTACTTC	CASSYGGTSGGQETQYF
TRBJ1-1	TRBV10-3	NA	TRBD1	TGTGCCATCGGCCGGGACAGGAACACTGAAGCTTTCTTT	CAIGRDRNTEAFF
TRBJ2-1	TRBV28	NA	TRBD1	TGTGCCAGCAGTTTATCGACAGGGGTCTACAATGAGCAGTTCTTC	CASSLSTGVYNEQFF
TRBJ2-1	TRBV3-1	few	TRBD2	TGTGCCAGCAGCCAAGAGGTCTTAGCGGGAGGGCCGCACAATGAGCAGTTCTTC	CASSQEVLAGGPHNEQFF
TRBJ2-3	TRBV5-1	few	TRBD2	TGCGCCAGCAGCTTGGTCAGCGGGGTCACAGATACGCAGTATTTT	CASSLVSGVTDTQYF
TRBJ2-3	TRBV5-1	NA	TRBD1	TGCGCCAGCAGCAAGGGACAGGGTCAGGCAGATACGCAGTATTTT	CASSKGQGQADTQYF
TRBJ1-2	TRBV5-6	few	TRBD1	TGTGCCAGCAGCCGGGACAGGGTGCGGGACTATGGCTACACCTTC	CASSRDRVRDYGYTF